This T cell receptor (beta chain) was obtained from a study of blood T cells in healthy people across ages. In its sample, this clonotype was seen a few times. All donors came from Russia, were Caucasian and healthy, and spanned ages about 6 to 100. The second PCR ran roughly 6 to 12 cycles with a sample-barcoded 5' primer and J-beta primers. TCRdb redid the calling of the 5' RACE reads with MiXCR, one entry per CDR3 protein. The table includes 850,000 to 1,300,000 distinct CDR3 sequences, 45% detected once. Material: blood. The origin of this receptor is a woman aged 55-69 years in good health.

The CDR3: CAISEYRESSYNEQFF. CDR3 in DNA: TGTGCCATCAGTGAGTACAGGGAGAGCTCCTACAATGAGCAGTTCTTC. V and J are TRBV10-3 and TRBJ2-1, with a tentative D call TRBD1 (6 bases). Germline assignment: CDR1 ENHRY and CDR2 SYGVKD. V lost 1 base, J lost 0 bases, and 10 bases lay in between. This CDR3 region has 16 residues.